This T cell receptor beta chain emerged from a study of control samples from healthy donors and cancer patients. The CDR3 is 18 amino acids. The V end was cut by 1 base, the J end by 0 bases, with 16 bases between. CDR1 is SGHDT, CDR2 YYEEEE, per germline. Data came from immunoSEQ multiplex PCR; TCRdb stores just in-frame clones and leaves some out. The sample lists 130,000 or so clones, more than 70% occurring once. The gene calls are TRBV5-6 and TRBJ2-2, with TRBD2 as a possible D gene (5 bases). The clonotype comes from a man aged 50 to 60 in good health. The material sequenced was blood. The CDR3 sequence is CASSLTRLGAANTGELFF. CDR3 DNA: TGTGCCAGCAGCTTGACCCGCCTGGGAGCCGCGAACACCGGGGAGCTGTTTTTT.